The clone carrying this TCR beta chain was detected only once. Method: immunoSEQ multiplex PCR; TCRdb's copy keeps in-frame clones and lacks some. The sample shows about 49,000 clones, 65% to 90% of them seen only once. This entry comes from a study of blood T cell repertoires in COVID-19. Across the study: Samples of COVID-19 (acute and convalescent) were obtained from the United States, Italy and Spain. The analysed material was cDNA or gDNA that came from T cells, B-cell-depleted T cells, or PBMCs.

With 1 base removed from V and 5 bases from J, the gap between germline ends came to 18 bases. Germline V lookup: CDR1 MDHEN, CDR2 SYDVKM. The CDR3 has 16 amino acids. This TCR came from a woman of 80 years or more with COVID-19, enrolled during active disease. The sample was peripheral blood. The chain couples TRBV28 to TRBJ2-7; D is unresolved. The CDR3 loop reads CASSLSPAPFEDEQYF. CDR3 coding DNA: TGTGCCAGCAGTTTATCTCCGGCCCCCTTCGAGGACGAGCAGTACTTC.